These T cell receptor beta chains were read from a single sample in a study of blood T cell repertoires in COVID-19. Assay: immunoSEQ multiplex PCR; the TCRdb copy retains only in-frame clones and omits some. The sample shows approximately 170,000 clones, about 86% of them seen only once. The specimen was peripheral blood. The origin of the receptors is a man aged 50-59 years with active or convalescent COVID-19. CDR3s include the opening cysteine and the closing phenylalanine or tryptophan. Each record gives: V gene, D gene, J gene, clone size, CDR3 protein, CDR3 DNA. D genes are given only for firm matches. Clone size appears in some rows only: once, few, many, or a class for an expanded clone.

TRBV19,.,TRBJ2-2,.,CASRGLADGELFF,TGTGCCAGTAGGGGACTCGCCGACGGGGAGCTGTTTTTT
TRBV11-2,.,TRBJ1-4,.,CASSGRDEKLFF,TGTGCCAGCAGCGGGAGGGATGAAAAACTGTTTTTT
TRBV10-3,TRBD2,TRBJ2-5,.,CAISDSRGGEQETQYF,TGTGCCATCAGTGACTCCCGGGGGGGGGAGCAAGAGACCCAGTACTTC
TRBV28,.,TRBJ1-2,.,CATTSGGGYTF,TGTGCCACCACGTCCGGTGGTGGCTACACCTTC
TRBV28,.,TRBJ1-4,.,CASISSGGGEKLFF,TGTGCCAGCATTAGTTCGGGGGGAGGTGAAAAACTGTTTTTT
TRBV3-1/TRBV3-2,TRBD1,TRBJ1-2,.,CASSLRGRENTF,TGTGCCAGCAGCCTCAGGGGGCGGGAGAACACCTTC
TRBV7-9,.,TRBJ1-5,.,CASSLESGPNQPQHF,TGTGCCAGCAGCTTAGAGTCAGGGCCCAATCAGCCCCAGCATTTT
TRBV4-3,TRBD1,TRBJ1-2,.,CASSPAGQGVYGYTF,TGCGCCAGCAGCCCGGCGGGACAGGGGGTCTATGGCTACACCTTC
TRBV4-1,TRBD2,TRBJ2-1,.,CASSRGTSGSYNEQFF,TGCGCCAGCAGCCGAGGAACTAGCGGCTCCTACAATGAGCAGTTCTTC
TRBV30,TRBD2,TRBJ2-1,.,CAWSQLAGGAIEQFF,TGTGCCTGGAGTCAACTAGCGGGAGGGGCCATTGAGCAGTTCTTC
TRBV6-5,.,TRBJ1-6,.,CASGGLNSPLHF,TGTGCCAGCGGCGGACTGAATTCACCCCTCCACTTT
TRBV10-2,.,TRBJ1-5,few,CASRQGRDQPQHF,TGCGCCAGCAGGCAGGGTAGGGATCAGCCCCAGCATTTT
TRBV6-5,TRBD1,TRBJ1-2,.,CASSGQGIGYGYTF,TGTGCCAGCAGCGGACAGGGGATCGGCTATGGCTACACCTTC
TRBV5-1,TRBD1,TRBJ2-1,.,CASSEQGSSYNEQFF,TGCGCCAGCAGCGAACAGGGGAGCTCCTACAATGAGCAGTTCTTC
TRBV30,.,TRBJ1-2,.,CAWKGGKHYGYTF,TGTGCCTGGAAAGGGGGAAAACACTATGGCTACACCTTC
TRBV3-1/TRBV3-2,TRBD1,TRBJ2-2,.,CASSPQGAGELFF,TGTGCCAGCAGCCCACAGGGGGCCGGGGAGCTGTTTTTT
TRBV9,.,TRBJ2-1,.,CASAATPEGGEQFF,TGTGCCAGCGCTGCCACCCCAGAAGGCGGTGAGCAGTTCTTC